These 11 T cell receptor beta chains share one sample of origin, sequenced in a study of blood T cell repertoires in COVID-19. Assay: immunoSEQ multiplex PCR; the TCRdb copy retains only in-frame clones and omits some. The sample consists of about 370,000 clones, roughly nine tenths of them appearing once. The sequenced material came from PBMCs or T cells enriched from blood (not recorded which). These receptors all stem from a man aged 18 to 30 who had recovered from COVID-19.

The chain is built from TRBV11-1 and TRBJ2-5, with D possibly matching TRBD1 (6 bases). V was shortened by 2 bases and J by 3 bases, with 10 bases between the two germline ends. The germline CDR1 and CDR2 sequences are SGHAT and FQDESV (reference sequence). This CDR3 has 14 amino acids. The CDR3 spells CASSLQTGKETQYF. The CDR3 coding sequence is TGTGCCAGCAGCTTACAGACAGGCAAAGAGACCCAGTACTTC. Together with reference TRBV11-1 and TRBJ2-5, the CDR3 gives the full variable domain: EAEVAQSPRYKITEKSQAVAFWCDPISGHATLYWYRQILGQGPELLVQFQDESVVDDSQLPKDRFSAERLKGVDSTLKIQPAELGDSAMYLCASSLQTGKETQYFGPGTRLLVL.

The chain is built from TRBV7-3 and TRBJ2-2; D is undetermined. CDR3 length: 15 amino acids. V was clipped by 2 bases and J by 5 bases, with 12 bases between them. The V gene's germline CDR1 is SGHTA and CDR2 FQGTGA. CDR3 loop: CASSLLPGDTGELFF. CDR3 nucleotides: TGTGCCAGCAGCTTACTTCCGGGTGATACCGGGGAGCTGTTTTTT.

This sequence joins TRBV7-3 and TRBJ2-5; TRBD2 matches at 7 bases. Per germline, CDR1 SGHTA and CDR2 FQGTGA. This CDR3 spans 15 amino acids. V gave up 3 bases and J gave up 5 bases; unmatched junction bases: 9. In DNA form, the CDR3 reads TGTGCCAGCAGCTTCGTAGCGGGTGAGGGGGAGACCCAGTACTTC. Amino acid sequence: CASSFVAGEGETQYF.

This sequence joins TRBV7-2 and TRBJ2-1, with 10 bases identical to TRBD2. CDR3 length: 15 amino acids. V lost 4 bases, J lost 7 bases, and 7 bases stayed unmatched. Germline V gene data show CDR1 as SGHTA and CDR2 as FQGNSA. CDR3 sequence (DNA): TGTGCCAGCAGCTCTAGCGGGAGTTGGGTAAATGAGCAGTTCTTC. Amino acid sequence: CASSSSGSWVNEQFF.

CDR3 in amino acids: CASSQENIDYGYTF. In nucleotides, the CDR3 is TGCGCCAGCAGCCAAGAAAACATTGACTATGGCTACACCTTC. V gene TRBV4-1 combines with J gene TRBJ1-2; D not certain. The CDR3 runs to 14 residues. The germline CDR1 and CDR2 sequences are MGHRA and YSYEKL. The V gene lost 0 bases and the J gene lost 3 bases, with 8 bases spanning the gap.

The genes are TRBV11-2 and TRBJ2-1; D might be TRBD2 (6 bases). The CDR3 extends over 15 amino acids. V was clipped by 5 bases and J by 1 base, with 12 bases between them. Germline CDR1 reads SGHAT; CDR2 reads FQNNGV. DNA of the CDR3: TGTGCCAGCAGCCTCCGACTAGGTTCCTACAATGAGCAGTTCTTC. Translation: CASSLRLGSYNEQFF.

The rearrangement joins TRBV5-1 to TRBJ2-5, with a tentative D call TRBD2 (5 bases). Germline CDR1 SGHRS, CDR2 YFSETQ. CDR3 length: 12 residues. V was clipped by 3 bases and J by 3 bases, with 6 bases between them. The CDR3 loop reads CASSYGEETQYF. The CDR3 nucleotides are TGCGCCAGCAGCTACGGGGAAGAGACCCAGTACTTC.

The chain joins TRBV19 to TRBJ1-6; 8 nucleotides align to TRBD1. The CDR3 totals 14 residues. V lost 5 bases to trimming and J lost 10 bases; unmatched junction nucleotides: 7. CDR1 is LNHDA, CDR2 SQIVND, per germline (reference sequence). The CDR3: CASSPDRDWSPLHF. Here the CDR3 DNA reads TGTGCCAGTAGTCCGGACAGGGACTGGTCACCCCTCCACTTT.

This rearrangement joins TRBV7-9 to TRBJ2-3; D is possibly TRBD1 (6 bases). V was clipped by 8 bases and J by 0 bases, with 12 bases between them. Germline loops: CDR1 SEHNR, CDR2 FQNEAQ (reference sequence). The CDR3 is 14 amino acids. CDR3 nucleotide sequence: TGTGCCAGCTCCCAGGGGCTTAGCACAGATACGCAGTATTTT. This codes for CASSQGLSTDTQYF.

The V and J genes are TRBV11-2 and TRBJ2-2; 16 positions match TRBD2. Germline CDR1 is SGHAT and CDR2 is FQNNGV. With V trimmed by 6 bases and J by 6 bases, 4 bases remained unmatched. The CDR3 is made up of 16 amino acids. The CDR3 is CASRSGTSGRAGELFF. Here the CDR3 DNA reads TGTGCCAGCAGATCAGGGACTAGCGGGAGGGCCGGGGAGCTGTTTTTT.

The chain uses TRBV6-5 and TRBJ2-1; 8 positions match TRBD2. The J segment lost 4 bases and the V segment lost 0 bases, leaving 5 bases of the junction unmatched. Germline CDR1 is MNHEY and CDR2 is SVGAGI. The CDR3 has 16 residues. CDR3 sequence: CASSYSGGRTYNEQFF. For the CDR3, the DNA is TGTGCCAGCAGTTACTCGGGCGGGAGGACATACAATGAGCAGTTCTTC.